Shown below are 26 T cell receptor beta chains from a single sample sequenced in a study of response to subunit inactivated influenza vaccine. TCRdb reprocessed the RT-PCR reads via MiXCR and lists one record per CDR3 protein. The data hold about 570,000 distinct CDR3 sequences, with about 10% observed a single time. The sample was also reused in another study, on T cells expressing NK-cell markers. From that study: Making the TCR beta cDNA relied on 5'RACE template switching with UMIs.

The sample here was PBMCs from blood, taken on the day of vaccination. Receptor source: a middle-aged man who received an inactivated influenza vaccine.

This clonotype was counted many times. V and J are TRBV19 and TRBJ1-5, with no clear D. With 3 bases removed from V and 5 bases from J, the gap between germline ends came to 5 bases. CDR1 is LNHDA, CDR2 SQIVND, per germline (reference sequence). The CDR3 extends over 12 amino acids. CDR3 nucleotide sequence: TGTGCCAGTAGTATTTCTCATCAGCCCCAGCATTTT. Translated: CASSISHQPQHF.

The chain has TRBV20-1 and TRBJ2-3; D remains ambiguous. V was trimmed by 4 bases and J by 4 bases, leaving 12 bases between them. The CDR3 is made up of 13 amino acids. The V gene's germline CDR1 is DFQATT and CDR2 SNEGSKA (reference sequence). The chain's CDR3 is CSAIWLRADTQYF. In DNA, the CDR3 is TGCAGTGCTATATGGCTTAGGGCAGATACGCAGTATTTT.

V gene TRBV11-2 combines with J gene TRBJ2-3, with D perhaps TRBD2 (7 bases). The V gene's germline CDR1 is SGHAT and CDR2 FQNNGV. The CDR3 is 17 amino acids. Trimming took off 1 base at V and 6 bases at J, with 20 bases between the two ends. CDR3 sequence reads: CASSLVIWGGAEDTQYF. As DNA, the CDR3 is TGTGCCAGCAGCTTAGTAATATGGGGGGGGGCCGAGGATACGCAGTATTTT.

This clonotype was detected a few times. J is TRBJ1-1 and V is TRBV6-1, with D hard to call. In germline, CDR1 is MNHNS, CDR2 SASEGT. The CDR3 is 14 amino acids. V gave up 4 bases and J gave up 2 bases, with 11 bases separating them. The CDR3 reads CASSVTGSNTEAFF. CDR3 coding DNA: TGTGCCAGCAGTGTGACGGGGTCAAACACTGAAGCTTTCTTT.

A few counts support this clonotype. This rearrangement joins TRBV4-3 to TRBJ2-1; TRBD1 aligns across 7 bases. J lost 3 bases, V lost 4 bases, and 12 bases had no gene match. The CDR3 consists of 17 residues. The V gene's germline CDR1 is LGHNA and CDR2 YSLEER. In nucleotides, the CDR3 is TGCGCCAGCAGCCTAGAAGGTCACAGGGGAAGCTACAATGAGCAGTTCTTC. Translated, it gives CASSLEGHRGSYNEQFF.

This clonotype was counted between two and nine times. The rearrangement links TRBV20-1 to TRBJ2-3, with TRBD2 matching 11 bases. There are 13 residues in the CDR3. The germline CDR1 and CDR2 sequences are DFQATT and SNEGSKA (reference sequence). CDR3 sequence (DNA): TGCAGCGGGGGACTAGCGGGCACAGATACGCAGTATTTT. It yields the protein CSGGLAGTDTQYF.

This clonotype was counted between two and nine times. The rearrangement uses TRBV6-5 and TRBJ2-2; 8 bases agree with TRBD2. CDR3 length: 15 amino acids. Germline V gives CDR1 MNHEY, CDR2 SVGAGI. The V gene end was trimmed by 0 bases and the J gene end by 7 bases; junction bases not matched to a gene: 4. CDR3 nucleotide sequence: TGTGCCAGCAGTTACTCGACCAGCGGGGGCGGGGAGCTGTTTTTT. This gives the protein CASSYSTSGGGELFF.

This clonotype has a handful of counts. The V gene is TRBV20-1, the J gene TRBJ2-5; 9 nucleotides match TRBD1. V lost 2 bases to trimming and J lost 5 bases; unmatched junction nucleotides: 9. Germline V gene lookup returns CDR1 DFQATT and CDR2 SNEGSKA (reference sequence). There are 15 residues in the CDR3. The DNA for the CDR3 is TGCAGTGCTAGATCCGGGACAGGGATATCGGAGACCCAGTACTTC. Protein sequence: CSARSGTGISETQYF.

This clonotype was detected ten times or more. The V gene is TRBV20-1, the J gene TRBJ2-5; TRBD2 matches 7 bases. Germline CDR1 and CDR2: DFQATT and SNEGSKA (reference sequence). The CDR3 consists of 13 residues. V lost 6 bases to trimming and J lost 5 bases; unmatched junction nucleotides: 9. CDR3 DNA: TGCAGTGCCCTGACGGGGGGTTCGGAGACCCAGTACTTC. The encoded protein is CSALTGGSETQYF.

This clonotype was seen more than once but under ten times. This chain joins TRBV4-1 and TRBJ2-1; 9 bases match TRBD2. Germline V gene sequence: CDR1 MGHRA, CDR2 YSYEKL. V shed 1 base, J shed 0 bases, and the junction held 16 bases outside the gene matches. The CDR3 spans 21 residues. In DNA, the CDR3 is TGCGCCAGCAGCCAAGTCTATTTTGGCGGGGGGGCCCGCAGCTCCTACAATGAGCAGTTCTTC. Translating it yields CASSQVYFGGGARSSYNEQFF.

At least ten counts were recorded for this clonotype. This rearrangement joins TRBV12-3 or TRBV12-4 to TRBJ2-2; TRBD1 is a possible D gene (5 bases). The CDR3 contains 14 residues. Trimming shortened V by 7 bases and J by 0 bases, and 9 bases separated the two germline ends. This CDR3 reads CASTPTANTGELFF. CDR3 nucleotides: TGTGCCAGCACCCCGACAGCGAACACCGGGGAGCTGTTTTTT.

This clonotype was detected only a few times. V and J are TRBV14 and TRBJ2-2, with D unresolved. The germline CDR1 and CDR2 sequences are SGHDN and FVKESK. V was pared by 9 bases and J by 4 bases, with 9 bases between. The CDR3 contains 12 residues. The CDR3 here is CASRRTTGELFF. CDR3 in DNA: TGTGCCAGTCGACGGACCACCGGGGAGCTGTTTTTT.

Many counts were recorded for this clonotype. The CDR3 protein is CASSAAGRTDTQYF. In nucleotides, the CDR3 is TGTGCCAGCAGCGCCGCGGGACGAACAGATACGCAGTATTTT. The rearrangement joins TRBV11-2 to TRBJ2-3; D might be TRBD2 (6 bases). The CDR3 has 14 residues. Between the trimmed V and J ends, which lost 5 bases and 3 bases, there was a span of 12 bases. From germline, CDR1 is SGHAT and CDR2 FQNNGV.

The genes are TRBV28 and TRBJ2-7; TRBD2 agrees at 7 bases. The length of the CDR3 is 13 residues. The V segment lost 5 bases and the J segment 3 bases; nucleotides outside the gene matches: 4. Germline loops: CDR1 MDHEN, CDR2 SYDVKM. This CDR3 reads CASSAGGIYEQYF. CDR3 DNA sequence: TGTGCCAGCAGTGCCGGGGGGATCTACGAGCAGTACTTC.

This clonotype showed up just a few times. The chain combines TRBV7-3 with TRBJ1-1, with D possibly TRBD1 on 6 matching bases. Germline CDR1 reads SGHTA; CDR2 reads FQGTGA. With 5 bases removed from V and 6 bases from J, the gap between germline ends came to 16 bases. The CDR3 runs 14 residues. This CDR3 reads CASSPTRGIAEAFF. DNA for the CDR3: TGTGCCAGCAGCCCCACAAGGGGGATCGCTGAAGCTTTCTTT. The variable domain in full, with the rest retrieved from reference TRBV7-3 and TRBJ1-1, is GAGVSQTPSNKVTEKGKYVELRCDPISGHTALYWYRQSLGQGPEFLIYFQGTGAADDSGLPNDRFFAVRPEGSVSTLKIQRTERGDSAVYLCASSPTRGIAEAFFGQGTRLTVV.

Only a few counts were recorded for this clonotype. The chain uses TRBV18 and TRBJ2-1; D perhaps matches TRBD1 (6 bases). Trimming took off 10 bases at V and 7 bases at J, with 11 bases between the two ends. The CDR3 extends over 11 amino acids. In germline, CDR1 is KGHSH, CDR2 LQKENI. The CDR3 region is CANRRGNEQFF. Written as DNA, the CDR3 is TGTGCCAACCGAAGGGGGAATGAGCAGTTCTTC.

In its sample, this clonotype was seen a few times. This chain links TRBV7-2 with TRBJ2-1, with 8 bases lining up with TRBD2. V lost 2 bases and J lost 6; bases outside the gene matches: 6. The length of the CDR3 is 15 residues. Germline loops: CDR1 SGHTA, CDR2 FQGNSA. The CDR3 DNA follows: TGTGCCAGCAGCTTACCACTAGCGGCGGTCAATGAGCAGTTCTTC. Amino acids: CASSLPLAAVNEQFF.

This clonotype came up a few times. The genes are TRBV29-1 and TRBJ2-7; 7 bases agree with TRBD2. Germline loops: CDR1 SQVTM, CDR2 ANQGSEA. CDR3 size: 11 residues. Trimming took 5 bases from V and 3 from J; bases not matched to a gene: 1. CDR3 protein: CSVREDYEQYF. CDR3 nucleotides: TGCAGCGTTCGGGAGGACTACGAGCAGTACTTC.

The chain employs TRBV27 and TRBJ2-2; D is unclear. Looked up from germline, CDR1 is MNHEY and CDR2 is SMNVEV (reference sequence). The CDR3 loop spans 17 amino acids. Trimming pared 3 bases from V and 4 bases from J, leaving 18 bases between. The CDR3 DNA follows: TGTGCCAGCAGTTTCCGCGGTGTTGCTTATCGCACCGGGGAGCTGTTTTTT. Protein sequence: CASSFRGVAYRTGELFF.

This clonotype was observed a few times. The genes are TRBV5-1 and TRBJ1-1, with D hard to call. V was pared by 0 bases and J by 6 bases, with 12 bases between. CDR1 and CDR2 (germline): SGHRS, YFSETQ. The CDR3 has 14 amino acids. The CDR3 protein is CASSLELRDAEAFF. CDR3 coding DNA: TGCGCCAGCAGCTTGGAGCTTAGGGATGCTGAAGCTTTCTTT.

This clonotype was recorded a few times. Its ends do not fully match the called genes, so a read error is possible. The CDR3 bases are TGTGCCAGCAGCTTGGTAGTTAGAGGGGCGCTGTTTTTT. This gives the protein CASSLVVRGALFF. The V call is TRBV5-8, the J call TRBJ2-2; D possibly matches TRBD1 or TRBD2 (5 bases each). Germline CDR1 SGHTS, CDR2 YDEGEE. CDR3 size: 13 residues.

This clonotype was seen repeatedly, ten times or more. This rearrangement joins TRBV6-2 or TRBV6-3 to TRBJ1-1, with a possible D match to TRBD1 (5 bases). This CDR3 is built from 15 residues. Germline CDR1 is MNHEY and CDR2 is SVGEGT. V gave up 0 bases and J gave up 0 bases, with 8 bases separating them. This CDR3 is CASSYSGQLNTEAFF. The CDR3 DNA reads TGTGCCAGCAGTTACTCTGGACAACTGAACACTGAAGCTTTCTTT.

The J gene is TRBJ2-6, the V gene TRBV3-1; TRBD1 might be the D (5 bases). The CDR3 length is 16 residues. CDR1 is LGHDT and CDR2 is YNNKEL in the germline V gene (reference sequence). The germline V and J ends were trimmed by 1 base and 2 bases, with 9 bases remaining between them. The DNA for the CDR3 is TGTGCCAGCAGCCAAGGTTTCAGGGCTGGGGCCAACGTCCTGACTTTC. This encodes CASSQGFRAGANVLTF.

Ten or more counts support this clonotype. V and J are TRBV29-1 and TRBJ2-2; 10 nucleotides agree with TRBD1. The germline V gene encodes CDR1 SQVTM and CDR2 ANQGSEA. This CDR3 has 16 amino acids. V lost 1 base and J lost 1; bases outside the gene matches: 3. CDR3 residues: CSVEVRDRGNTGELFF. The DNA for the CDR3 is TGCAGCGTTGAAGTGAGGGACAGGGGGAACACCGGGGAGCTGTTTTTT.

The V call is TRBV20-1, the J call TRBJ2-7; tentative D call: TRBD1 (6 bases). This CDR3 has 14 amino acids. Germline V lookup: CDR1 DFQATT, CDR2 SNEGSKA (reference sequence). Trimming shortened V by 5 bases and J by 3 bases, and 17 bases separated the two germline ends. CDR3 loop: CSALGWGQSYEQYF. The CDR3 DNA reads as TGCAGTGCTCTAGGGTGGGGACAAAGCTACGAGCAGTACTTC.

V and J are TRBV20-1 and TRBJ1-2; D gene uncertain. CDR1 DFQATT and CDR2 SNEGSKA come from the germline V gene (reference sequence). Trimming cost V 6 bases and J 5 bases, with 13 bases left between them. This CDR3 spans 12 amino acids. The CDR3 region is CSAFRRTYGYTF. The CDR3 DNA reads as TGCAGTGCCTTCAGGAGAACATATGGCTACACCTTC.